The 10 T cell receptor beta chains presented below share a single source sample, sequenced in a study of blood T cell repertoires in COVID-19. Profiled with immunoSEQ multiplex PCR; TCRdb holds only in-frame clones, not every one. The sample has over 130,000 clones; about nine tenths are singletons. Specimen: peripheral blood. The receptors come from a woman aged 55-69 years with active or convalescent COVID-19.

The gene calls are TRBV4-3 and TRBJ1-1; D is unclear. The V end lost 3 bases, the J end lost 5 bases, and 16 bases lay between the germline ends. CDR3 size: 15 residues. Germline loops: CDR1 LGHNA, CDR2 YSLEER. The CDR3 coding sequence is TGCGCCAGCAGCCAGTTCATCCTTGGAGGAACTGAAGCTTTCTTT. This encodes CASSQFILGGTEAFF.

The chain uses TRBV18 and TRBJ2-7; tentative D call: TRBD2 (6 bases). The CDR3 is made up of 14 amino acids. From germline, CDR1 is KGHSH and CDR2 LQKENI. Trimming left V 3 bases short and J 5 bases short, with 14 bases between. The CDR3 protein is CASSPYYGSHEQYF. The CDR3 nucleotides read TGTGCCAGCTCACCCTATTACGGGAGTCACGAGCAGTACTTC.

V is TRBV18 and J is TRBJ2-6; D is perhaps TRBD1 (6 bases). In germline, CDR1 is KGHSH, CDR2 LQKENI. This CDR3 contains 15 residues. Trimming shortened V by 6 bases and J by 0 bases, and 9 bases separated the two germline ends. The CDR3 reads CASSRQDSGANVLTF. The CDR3 nucleotides are TGTGCCAGCTCCCGACAGGACTCTGGGGCCAACGTCCTGACTTTC.

The genes are TRBV7-2 and TRBJ2-1; 8 bases agree with TRBD2. The V gene's germline CDR1 is SGHTA and CDR2 FQGNSA. CDR3 length: 14 residues. V was pared by 6 bases and J by 7 bases, with 8 bases of the junction left unmatched. The CDR3 bases are TGTGCCAGCAGTCCGGGACTAGTCTTAAATGAGCAGTTCTTC. Translating gives CASSPGLVLNEQFF.

This clone was counted only a few times. J is TRBJ1-2 and V is TRBV7-2; 9 nucleotides match TRBD1. The CDR3 extends over 12 amino acids. Trimming took 4 bases from V and 7 from J; bases not matched to a gene: 1. The germline V gene encodes CDR1 SGHTA and CDR2 FQGNSA. The CDR3 sequence is CASSWDRVGYTF. The CDR3 DNA follows: TGTGCCAGCAGCTGGGACAGGGTTGGCTACACCTTC.

V and J are TRBV3-1 (or the pseudogene TRBV3-2) and TRBJ2-6; the D gene is possibly TRBD1 (5 bases). Germline CDR1 LGHDT, CDR2 YNNKEL (reference sequence). This CDR3 has 17 amino acids. The germline V and J ends were trimmed by 0 bases and 4 bases, with 13 bases remaining between them. The CDR3 DNA reads TGTGCCAGCAGCCAAGACAGACAGCCAGCCGGGGCCAACGTCCTGACTTTC. It encodes CASSQDRQPAGANVLTF.

The chain combines TRBV4-3 with TRBJ1-3, with 7 bases aligning to TRBD1. Unmatched junction bases numbered 7, after V lost 0 bases and J lost 5 bases. The CDR3 sequence is 16 residues long. CDR1 is LGHNA, CDR2 YSLEER, per germline. The CDR3 spells CASSQDPPGGRNTIYF. The CDR3 DNA reads as TGCGCCAGCAGCCAAGATCCCCCAGGGGGACGAAACACCATATATTTT.

CDR3: CASTQANNEQFF. CDR3 nucleotides: TGTGCCAGCACCCAGGCAAACAATGAGCAGTTCTTC. The V call is TRBV25-1, the J call TRBJ2-1, with D uncertain. The CDR3 is 12 amino acids. V was clipped by 7 bases and J by 5 bases, with 9 bases between them. CDR1 and CDR2 from the germline V gene are MGHDK and SYGVNS.

The chain carries TRBV4-3 and TRBJ1-2; D remains unclear. V gave up 0 bases and J gave up 6 bases, with 11 bases separating them. Germline loops: CDR1 LGHNA, CDR2 YSLEER. This CDR3 has 14 residues. CDR3 DNA sequence: TGCGCCAGCAGCCAAGATTTTGGTGAGGATGGCTACACCTTC. This sequence encodes CASSQDFGEDGYTF.

The chain recombines TRBV6-5 with TRBJ2-2; 8 bases are shared with TRBD2. CDR1 and CDR2 from the germline V gene are MNHEY and SVGAGI. J lost 8 bases, V lost 2 bases, and 7 bases had no gene match. This CDR3 has 15 residues. CDR3 region: CASSYLLAAAGELFF. The CDR3 DNA reads as TGTGCCAGCAGTTACCTACTAGCGGCGGCGGGGGAGCTGTTTTTT.